Listed below are T cell receptor beta chains from one sample, sequenced in a study of CD8 T cells in ankylosing spondylitis. TCRdb redid the calling of the 5' RACE reads with MiXCR, one entry per CDR3 protein. The table has 700,000 to 850,000 distinct CDR3 sequences, about an eighth seen once; the top ten hold roughly 0.51%. The sample taken for sequencing was blood, either unsorted or a sorted T cell fraction (not recorded which). The origin of the receptors is a male donor with ankylosing spondylitis. Both conserved end residues are part of each CDR3. Fields, in order: J gene, clone size, V gene, D gene, CDR3 protein, CDR3 DNA. The D gene is left open where the match is weak. The listing skips clone size in some rows; elsewhere it reads once, few, many or a size class.

TRBJ1-5 | few | TRBV6-2/TRBV6-3 | NA | CASSYRRTSNQPQHF | TGTGCCAGCAGTTACCGACGGACTTCGAATCAGCCCCAGCATTTT
TRBJ1-5 | few | TRBV19 | NA | CASNGQYSNQPQHF | TGTGCCAGCAACGGACAGTATAGCAATCAGCCCCAGCATTTT
TRBJ2-5 | few | TRBV5-4 | NA | CASSWGMGSLETQYF | TGTGCCAGCAGCTGGGGGATGGGCTCCCTGGAGACCCAGTACTTC
TRBJ2-1 | NA | TRBV6-2/TRBV6-3 | TRBD2 | CASRLLAGGRNEQFF | TGTGCCAGCAGGTTACTAGCGGGAGGAAGGAATGAGCAGTTCTTC
TRBJ2-2 | many | TRBV12-5 | NA | CASGRAFGELFF | TGTGCTAGTGGCAGGGCCTTCGGGGAGCTGTTTTTT
TRBJ1-1 | NA | TRBV6-2/TRBV6-3 | TRBD1 | CASSSQPQGAYTEAFF | TGTGCCAGCAGCTCCCAACCTCAGGGGGCGTATACTGAAGCTTTCTTT
TRBJ2-3 | many | TRBV6-5 | NA | CASSYGSAGGTDTQYF | TGTGCCAGCAGTTACGGGTCAGCGGGCGGCACAGATACGCAGTATTTT
TRBJ1-2 | many | TRBV20-1 | NA | CSAPRSRVRTGYTF | TGCAGTGCGCCTCGCAGTAGAGTGAGAACTGGCTACACCTTC
TRBJ1-6 | many | TRBV7-2 | TRBD1 | CASSLLTGESSPLHF | TGTGCCAGCAGCCTCTTGACAGGGGAGTCTTCACCCCTCCACTTT
TRBJ1-4 | NA | TRBV20-1 | TRBD1 | CSARGTAEKLFF | TGCAGTGCTAGGGGGACAGCTGAAAAACTGTTTTTT
TRBJ1-5 | NA | TRBV24-1 | NA | CATSDRSGDSNQPQHF | TGTGCCACCAGTGACCGCTCGGGCGATAGCAATCAGCCCCAGCATTTT
TRBJ2-7 | NA | TRBV20-1 | NA | CSAREWDTSYEQYF | TGCAGTGCTAGAGAGTGGGACACTTCCTACGAGCAGTACTTC
TRBJ2-3 | NA | TRBV6-6 | NA | CASRQGGTDTQYF | TGTGCCAGCAGACAGGGCGGCACAGATACGCAGTATTTT
TRBJ2-1 | NA | TRBV18 | NA | CASSPPARSSYNEQFF | TGTGCCAGCTCACCACCGGCGCGATCGTCCTACAATGAGCAGTTCTTC
TRBJ2-7 | many | TRBV20-1 | TRBD1 | CSASYRGSNYGEQYF | TGCAGTGCTAGTTACAGGGGTTCGAACTACGGCGAGCAGTACTTC
TRBJ2-7 | few | TRBV28 | TRBD1 | CASSSPWGQGPYEQYF | TGTGCCAGCAGTTCTCCCTGGGGACAGGGACCCTACGAGCAGTACTTC
TRBJ2-1 | many | TRBV29-1 | NA | CSVAESSYNEQFF | TGCAGCGTTGCTGAAAGCTCCTACAATGAGCAGTTCTTC
TRBJ1-2 | many | TRBV28 | NA | CASSSPNRARPGYTF | TGTGCCAGCAGTTCCCCAAACCGGGCCCGGCCTGGCTACACCTTC
TRBJ2-7 | few | TRBV18 | TRBD1 | CASSPTYPGQGSYEQYF | TGTGCCAGCTCACCGACTTATCCGGGACAGGGGTCGTACGAGCAGTACTTC
TRBJ2-5 | NA | TRBV20-1 | NA | CSARGRITQETQYF | TGCAGTGCTAGGGGCAGGATCACGCAAGAGACCCAGTACTTC